A single sample gave rise to the 15 T cell receptor beta chains below, sequenced in a study of blood T cell repertoires in COVID-19. The table came from immunoSEQ multiplex PCR; TCRdb's copy has only in-frame clones and leaves some out. The sample has around 260,000 clones; roughly four fifths are singletons. Sequenced input: PBMCs or T cells enriched from blood (not recorded which). The receptors shown here come from a young man with acute COVID-19.

This clone has more than one count but fewer than ten. The genes are TRBV19 and TRBJ1-2, with unresolved D. This CDR3 is built from 14 residues. Trimming pared 3 bases from V and 2 bases from J, leaving 10 bases between. Germline CDR1 is LNHDA and CDR2 is SQIVND (reference sequence). The CDR3 protein is CASSIGAENYGYTF. CDR3 in DNA: TGTGCCAGTAGTATTGGAGCAGAAAACTATGGCTACACCTTC.

This chain uses TRBV19 with TRBJ1-1; 8 bases are a match to TRBD1. This CDR3 comprises 17 residues. Germline assignment: CDR1 LNHDA and CDR2 SQIVND (reference sequence). The junction had 11 bases not matched to a gene; V was cut back by 5 bases and J by 0 bases. CDR3 region: CASSALSGGPMNTEAFF. CDR3 nucleotide sequence: TGTGCCAGTAGTGCGTTATCAGGGGGCCCTATGAACACTGAAGCTTTCTTT. The full variable domain, in which reference TRBV19 and TRBJ1-1 provide the parts outside the CDR3, is DGGITQSPKYLFRKEGQNVTLSCEQNLNHDAMYWYRQDPGQGLRLIYYSQIVNDFQKGDIAEGYSVSREKKESFPLTVTSAQKNPTAFYLCASSALSGGPMNTEAFFGQGTRLTVV.

J is TRBJ1-1 and V is TRBV7-2; no firm D call. CDR3 size: 14 residues. Germline CDR1 reads SGHTA; CDR2 reads FQGNSA. V lost 1 base and J 1 base, leaving 7 bases between the germline ends. The CDR3 DNA reads TGTGCCAGCAGCTTAGGACACAAGAACACTGAAGCTTTCTTT. It is translated as CASSLGHKNTEAFF.

V usage is TRBV14 and J usage is TRBJ2-6; 14 bases fit TRBD2. V dropped 6 bases and J dropped 2; count of bases not matched to a gene: 9. This CDR3 spans 19 amino acids. The V gene's germline CDR1 is SGHDN and CDR2 FVKESK. CDR3: CASSHRGLAGVTGANVLTF. The DNA for the CDR3 is TGTGCCAGCAGTCATAGGGGACTAGCGGGAGTAACTGGGGCCAACGTCCTGACTTTC.

Here the CDR3 DNA reads TGTGCCATCAGATCCGGGACAGCTTCATACAATGAGCAGTTCTTC. This gives the protein CAIRSGTASYNEQFF. V gene TRBV10-3 combines with J gene TRBJ2-1; 7 bases are shared with TRBD1. The V gene end was trimmed by 6 bases and the J gene end by 4 bases; junction bases not matched to a gene: 9. The CDR3 has 15 residues. CDR1 is ENHRY and CDR2 is SYGVKD in the germline V gene.

Only a few counts were recorded for this clone. This rearrangement joins TRBV5-8 to TRBJ2-5, with 8 bases that match TRBD2. Germline CDR1 reads SGHTS; CDR2 reads YDEGEE. The CDR3 sequence is 15 residues long. V was clipped by 0 bases and J by 5 bases; unmatched bases: 6. DNA of the CDR3: TGTGCCAGCAGCTTGGAGAAGCGGGGGATGGAGACCCAGTACTTC. This sequence encodes CASSLEKRGMETQYF.

The chain is built from TRBV6-5 and TRBJ1-4; D remains ambiguous. The V gene's germline CDR1 is MNHEY and CDR2 SVGAGI. V lost 6 bases and J 8 bases, leaving 7 bases between the germline ends. This CDR3 comprises 11 residues. Here the CDR3 reads CASRQQEKLFF. The CDR3 nucleotides are TGTGCCAGCAGACAACAGGAAAAACTGTTTTTT.

The chain links TRBV10-1 to TRBJ1-6; no clear D gene. This CDR3 region has 14 residues. Trimming removed 9 bases from V and 7 bases from J, with 16 bases in between. Germline V gene sequence: CDR1 WNHNN, CDR2 SYGVQD (reference sequence). The CDR3 sequence is CASAVGRENSPLHF. CDR3 DNA sequence: TGCGCCAGTGCCGTCGGGAGGGAAAATTCACCCCTCCACTTT.

V gene TRBV27 combines with J gene TRBJ2-5; tentative D call: TRBD1 (5 bases). CDR1 MNHEY and CDR2 SMNVEV come from the germline V gene (reference sequence). Between the trimmed V and J ends, which lost 10 bases and 0 bases, there was a span of 12 bases. The CDR3 contains 13 residues. In DNA, the CDR3 is TGTGCCACCTCCCGACAGTACCAAGAGACCCAGTACTTC. Translated, it gives CATSRQYQETQYF.

This chain joins TRBV6-2 or TRBV6-3 and TRBJ1-3, with D uncertain. Trimming stripped 2 bases from V and 0 bases from J, with 5 bases between. Germline lookup yields CDR1 MNHEY and CDR2 SVGEGT. This CDR3 has 14 residues. The CDR3 spells CASSYRSSGNTIYF. The CDR3 coding sequence is TGTGCCAGCAGTTACCGGAGCTCTGGAAACACCATATATTTT.

The chain employs TRBV11-3 and TRBJ1-1; 7 nucleotides align to TRBD1. V trimming: 4 bases; J trimming: 5 bases; junction bases outside the gene matches: 7. This CDR3 has 14 amino acids. Germline CDR1 SGHNT, CDR2 YENEEA. The CDR3 loop is CASSSRQGGTEAFF. CDR3 in DNA: TGTGCCAGCAGCTCTAGACAGGGCGGGACTGAAGCTTTCTTT.

This clone was seen a handful of times. The chain joins TRBV5-4 to TRBJ2-7, with a weak D call TRBD2 (5 bases). V was trimmed by 1 base and J by 4 bases, leaving 15 bases between them. CDR1 and CDR2 from the germline V gene are SGHNT and YYREEE (reference sequence). This CDR3 is built from 15 residues. This CDR3 reads CASSLTSGDRYEQYV. The CDR3 nucleotides are TGTGCCAGCAGCTTGACAAGCGGAGACCGGTACGAGCAGTACGTC.

V usage is TRBV19 and J usage is TRBJ1-2; 10 nucleotides match TRBD1. Germline V gives CDR1 LNHDA, CDR2 SQIVND (reference sequence). The CDR3 loop spans 15 amino acids. V was pared by 4 bases and J by 2 bases, with 4 bases of the junction left unmatched. DNA of the CDR3: TGTGCCAGTAGTAGAACGGGACAGGGGAACTATGGCTACACCTTC. It specifies CASSRTGQGNYGYTF.

The gene calls are TRBV15 and TRBJ1-4, with D possibly matching TRBD1 (6 bases). Trimming left V 0 bases short and J 8 bases short, with 10 bases between. The germline CDR1 and CDR2 sequences are LNHNV and YYDKDF (reference sequence). The CDR3 covers 14 residues. This CDR3 is CATSRDRGGEKLFF. DNA for the CDR3: TGTGCCACCAGCAGAGATCGGGGGGGCGAAAAACTGTTTTTT.

This rearrangement joins TRBV5-4 to TRBJ1-1; TRBD1 matches at 8 bases. V dropped 5 bases and J dropped 4; count of bases not matched to a gene: 7. The CDR3 runs to 14 residues. Germline CDR1 reads SGHNT; CDR2 reads YYREEE (reference sequence). CDR3 nucleotides: TGTGCCAGCAGGCCAGGGGGCGGGAGCACTGAAGCTTTCTTT. It specifies CASRPGGGSTEAFF.